These 19 T cell receptor beta chains were all obtained from the same sample, sequenced in a study of T cells expressing NK-cell markers. TCRdb re-called the 5' RACE reads; every CDR3 protein appears as one record, without DNA. The listing contains about 390,000 distinct CDR3 sequences. Sequenced input: blood T cells: a sorted CD56 or NKG2C T cell subset, CD4+ or CD8+ T cells, or bulk PBMC T cells (not recorded which). The receptors were gathered from a woman aged 50 to 65 in good health.

The rearrangement joins TRBV12-3 or TRBV12-4 to TRBJ1-5; the TCRdb call, TRBD1, lacks DNA for checking. The CDR3 contains 16 residues. CDR3 loop: CASSLALREGLGPQHF.

The chain carries TRBV7-6 and TRBJ2-2. The CDR3 sequence is 14 residues long. The V gene's germline CDR1 is SGHVS and CDR2 FNYEAQ. CDR3 loop: CASSLAQNTGELFF.

J is TRBJ2-1 and V is TRBV6-2 or TRBV6-3; TCRdb's assignment of TRBD2 cannot be checked, as there is no DNA. Per the germline V gene, CDR1 is MNHEY and CDR2 is SVGEGT. The CDR3 is made up of 14 amino acids. The CDR3 sequence is CASTPTSGRNEQFF.

The genes are TRBV5-6 and TRBJ2-3. The CDR3 sequence is 14 residues long. Germline V lookup: CDR1 SGHDT, CDR2 YYEEEE. CDR3 loop: CASSTPQQGDTQYF.

The chain couples TRBV12-3 or TRBV12-4 to TRBJ2-6; TCRdb lists TRBD2, though no DNA is available to test this call. There are 21 residues in the CDR3. The CDR3 sequence is CASRAGSGRASSNSGANVLTF.

The rearrangement links TRBV12-3 or TRBV12-4 to TRBJ2-1; checking the TCRdb D call of TRBD2 is not possible without DNA. CDR3 length: 14 residues. CDR3 amino acids: CASSSPKLATEQFF.

The chain recombines TRBV19 with TRBJ2-6. The CDR3 runs to 12 residues. Germline-derived CDR1 and CDR2 are LNHDA and SQIVND (reference sequence). The CDR3 protein is CASDAGANVLTF.

The chain has TRBV4-1 and TRBJ2-7; no DNA is available, so the TRBD2 call from TCRdb remains unchecked. CDR3 length: 16 amino acids. Per the germline V gene, CDR1 is MGHRA and CDR2 is YSYEKL. The chain's CDR3 is CASSQDHSIGSYEQYF.

V usage is TRBV20-1 and J usage is TRBJ2-1; TCRdb gives TRBD2 as the D gene, but with no DNA this cannot be confirmed. Germline V gives CDR1 DFQATT, CDR2 SNEGSKA (reference sequence). This CDR3 region has 16 residues. The CDR3 protein is CSARVMLAAGYNEQFF.

CDR3 amino acids: CSVEDRFRQGLAKNIQYF. This chain links TRBV29-1 with TRBJ2-4; the TCRdb D gene call, TRBD1, has no DNA to confirm it. The germline gives CDR1 SQVTM, CDR2 ANQGSEA. This CDR3 has 18 amino acids.

The chain employs TRBV20-1 and TRBJ2-7; the TCRdb call, TRBD1, lacks DNA for checking. The germline V gene encodes CDR1 DFQATT and CDR2 SNEGSKA (reference sequence). The CDR3 extends over 15 amino acids. The CDR3 protein is CSGSSWTGGFYEQYF.

CDR3 in amino acids: CASSLAAAYEQYF. The V gene is TRBV5-1, the J gene TRBJ2-7. The germline gives CDR1 SGHRS, CDR2 YFSETQ. The CDR3 runs to 13 residues. The variable domain in full, completed from reference TRBV5-1 and TRBJ2-7, reads KAGVTQTPRYLIKTRGQQVTLSCSPISGHRSVSWYQQTPGQGLQFLFEYFSETQRNKGNFPGRFSGRQFSNSRSEMNVSTLELGDSALYLCASSLAAAYEQYFGPGTRLTVT.

J is TRBJ2-7 and V is TRBV7-9. This CDR3 region has 15 residues. Germline loops: CDR1 SEHNR, CDR2 FQNEAQ (reference sequence). This CDR3 is CASTLSGRGSYEQYF.

The V gene is TRBV5-1, the J gene TRBJ2-6; TCRdb proposes TRBD1, but this gene call is untestable without DNA. Germline CDR1 and CDR2: SGHRS and YFSETQ. The length of the CDR3 is 18 residues. The CDR3 sequence: CASSLASQGVSGANVLTF.

The V and J genes are TRBV2 and TRBJ1-4. The CDR3 runs to 13 residues. The V gene's germline CDR1 is SNHLY and CDR2 FYNNEI. The CDR3 here is CASSPRRAEKLFF.

The chain recombines TRBV3-1 with TRBJ2-2; TCRdb reports TRBD1, a call that lacks DNA to check it against. The CDR3 length is 17 residues. The germline V gene encodes CDR1 LGHDT and CDR2 YNNKEL (reference sequence). This chain's CDR3 is CASSRDRVDANTGELFF.

The rearrangement joins TRBV12-3 or TRBV12-4 to TRBJ1-2; TCRdb selects TRBD1, and the lack of DNA leaves this call unchecked. This CDR3 has 13 amino acids. The CDR3: CASSFSSGGGYTF.

V and J are TRBV5-6 and TRBJ2-1; TCRdb's D call of TRBD2 is untestable without DNA. The germline V gene has CDR1 SGHDT and CDR2 YYEEEE. The CDR3 is 18 amino acids. CDR3 loop: CASSPLGLAGFSYNEQFF.

V is TRBV30 and J is TRBJ2-4; checking the TCRdb D call of TRBD2 is not possible without DNA. This CDR3 contains 14 residues. The germline V gene encodes CDR1 GTSNPN and CDR2 SVGIG (reference sequence). CDR3 residues: CAWSVAGSKNIQYF.